The rows below give T cell receptor beta chains drawn from one sample of a study of CD8 T cells in ankylosing spondylitis. TCRdb reprocessed the 5' RACE reads via MiXCR and lists one record per CDR3 protein. The sample has about 140,000 distinct CDR3 sequences, roughly 7.7% seen once. Sample: synovial fluid, either unsorted or a sorted T cell fraction (not recorded which). These receptors were collected from a male donor with ankylosing spondylitis. CDR3s include the opening cysteine and the closing phenylalanine or tryptophan. A D gene is named only where the DNA matches it firmly. Only part of the rows carry a size: once, few, many, or a class if the clone is expanded.

v_gene: TRBV7-9; j_gene: TRBJ2-1; d_gene: .; abundance: many; len: 14; CDR3nt: TGTGCCAGCAGCTTAGCGGGGGGATTCAATGAGCAGTTCTTC; CDR3aa: CASSLAGGFNEQFF
v_gene: TRBV7-2; j_gene: TRBJ1-2; d_gene: .; abundance: many; len: 13; CDR3nt: TGTGCCAGCAGCTCTGATCGGCGCACCGGCTACACCTTC; CDR3aa: CASSSDRRTGYTF
v_gene: TRBV5-1; j_gene: TRBJ1-2; d_gene: .; abundance: many; len: 14; CDR3nt: TGCGCCAGCAGCTTGGAGAGGGGGAGGTATGGCTACACCTTC; CDR3aa: CASSLERGRYGYTF
v_gene: TRBV7-2; j_gene: TRBJ1-3; d_gene: .; abundance: few; len: 15; CDR3nt: TGTGCCAGCAGCTTAGTTAGGACAGAAACAAACACCATATATTTT; CDR3aa: CASSLVRTETNTIYF
v_gene: TRBV15; j_gene: TRBJ2-1; d_gene: .; abundance: once; len: 13; CDR3nt: TGTGCCACCAGACATGGCCCGTACAATGAGCAGTTCTTC; CDR3aa: CATRHGPYNEQFF
v_gene: TRBV20-1; j_gene: TRBJ2-6; d_gene: TRBD1; abundance: .; len: 14; CDR3nt: TGCAGTGCGGACAGGGGCGCTGGGGCCAACGTCCTGACTTTC; CDR3aa: CSADRGAGANVLTF
v_gene: TRBV20-1; j_gene: TRBJ2-7; d_gene: .; abundance: many; len: 12; CDR3nt: TGCAGTGCTTTGCCTCAGATCTACGAGCAGTACTTC; CDR3aa: CSALPQIYEQYF
v_gene: TRBV5-1; j_gene: TRBJ2-2; d_gene: .; abundance: few; len: 16; CDR3nt: TGCGCCAGCAGCTTGGGAAACAGTAGGCCTACCGGGGAGCTGTTTTTT; CDR3aa: CASSLGNSRPTGELFF
v_gene: TRBV25-1; j_gene: TRBJ2-5; d_gene: .; abundance: .; len: 14; CDR3nt: TGTGCCAGCAGTGACACCGACAGTCCAGGGGCCCAGTACTTC; CDR3aa: CASSDTDSPGAQYF
v_gene: TRBV5-1; j_gene: TRBJ2-1; d_gene: TRBD1; abundance: few; len: 17; CDR3nt: TGCGCCAGCAGCTCTATTGCTACAGGGGGCCTTGGCAATGAGCAGTTCTTC; CDR3aa: CASSSIATGGLGNEQFF
v_gene: TRBV9; j_gene: TRBJ2-5; d_gene: TRBD1; abundance: .; len: 15; CDR3nt: TGTGCCAGCAGCGTAGCACCGACAGGGCAAGAGACCCAGTACTTC; CDR3aa: CASSVAPTGQETQYF
v_gene: TRBV5-5; j_gene: TRBJ2-7; d_gene: TRBD1; abundance: many; len: 15; CDR3nt: TGTGCCAGCAGCTTCGCCGGGACAGGCCCATACGAGCAGTACTTC; CDR3aa: CASSFAGTGPYEQYF
v_gene: TRBV7-2; j_gene: TRBJ1-5; d_gene: .; abundance: .; len: 14; CDR3nt: TGTGCCAGCAGCTTAAATCCCCGGCTTGGGCCCCAGCATTTT; CDR3aa: CASSLNPRLGPQHF
v_gene: TRBV7-2; j_gene: TRBJ1-2; d_gene: TRBD1; abundance: many; len: 14; CDR3nt: TGTGCCAGCAGCTCGGACAGGGAGGGCTATGGCTACACCTTC; CDR3aa: CASSSDREGYGYTF
v_gene: TRBV5-4; j_gene: TRBJ2-7; d_gene: TRBD2; abundance: many; len: 16; CDR3nt: TGTGCCAGCAGCCCACGGTCGGCGGGAGTATTTTACGAGCAGTACTTC; CDR3aa: CASSPRSAGVFYEQYF
v_gene: TRBV20-1; j_gene: TRBJ2-1; d_gene: .; abundance: many; len: 14; CDR3nt: TGCAGTGCCCCCCCGTCGGGCCGATACAATGAGCAGTTCTTC; CDR3aa: CSAPPSGRYNEQFF
v_gene: TRBV20-1; j_gene: TRBJ2-3; d_gene: TRBD2; abundance: few; len: 13; CDR3nt: TGCAGTGCTGCATTCGGCGGGGGAGATACGCAGTATTTT; CDR3aa: CSAAFGGGDTQYF
v_gene: TRBV28; j_gene: TRBJ1-1; d_gene: .; abundance: few; len: 15; CDR3nt: TGTGCCAGCAGTTCCCTGACAGACCTGAACACTGAAGCTTTCTTT; CDR3aa: CASSSLTDLNTEAFF
v_gene: TRBV4-3; j_gene: TRBJ2-2; d_gene: TRBD1; abundance: few; len: 19; CDR3nt: TGCGCCAGCAGCCAAGTAATGGGACAGGGGGACGGGAACACCGGGGAGCTGTTTTTT; CDR3aa: CASSQVMGQGDGNTGELFF
v_gene: TRBV12-3/TRBV12-4; j_gene: TRBJ2-1; d_gene: .; abundance: many; len: 14; CDR3nt: TGTGCCAGCAGTTTTGTGGGGCGCGGGAATGAGCAGTTCTTC; CDR3aa: CASSFVGRGNEQFF
v_gene: TRBV5-1; j_gene: TRBJ2-7; d_gene: TRBD1; abundance: many; len: 15; CDR3nt: TGCGCCAGCAGCTTGGGGCAGGGGGCGGGCTACGAGCAGTACTTC; CDR3aa: CASSLGQGAGYEQYF
v_gene: TRBV28; j_gene: TRBJ2-3; d_gene: TRBD1; abundance: many; len: 16; CDR3nt: TGTGCCAGCAGTTTCTGGGGACAGGGAACCACAGATACGCAGTATTTT; CDR3aa: CASSFWGQGTTDTQYF
v_gene: TRBV6-1; j_gene: TRBJ1-5; d_gene: TRBD1; abundance: many; len: 15; CDR3nt: TGTGCCAGCAGTACCGGGACAGGGGGGGTCAGGGCCCAGCATTTT; CDR3aa: CASSTGTGGVRAQHF
v_gene: TRBV10-3; j_gene: TRBJ1-4; d_gene: .; abundance: many; len: 13; CDR3nt: TGTGCCATCAGCCCCCGACTTAATGAAAAACTGTTTTTT; CDR3aa: CAISPRLNEKLFF
v_gene: TRBV28; j_gene: TRBJ2-7; d_gene: .; abundance: many; len: 14; CDR3nt: TGTGCCAGCGCCGGAACAGGGGGGGACTACGAGCAGTACTTC; CDR3aa: CASAGTGGDYEQYF
v_gene: TRBV25-1; j_gene: TRBJ2-5; d_gene: TRBD1; abundance: many; len: 15; CDR3nt: TGTGCCAGCAGTTACGGGACAGGGGGTTGGGAGACCCAGTACTTC; CDR3aa: CASSYGTGGWETQYF
v_gene: TRBV20-1; j_gene: TRBJ2-1; d_gene: .; abundance: many; len: 11; CDR3nt: TGCAGTGCCGAATTCCGGGGCCGAGGGTTCTTC; CDR3aa: CSAEFRGRGFF
v_gene: TRBV2; j_gene: TRBJ2-5; d_gene: .; abundance: few; len: 13; CDR3nt: TGTGCCAGCAAGCGTGGGGCGGGTGAGACCCAGTACTTC; CDR3aa: CASKRGAGETQYF
v_gene: TRBV5-5; j_gene: TRBJ2-5; d_gene: .; abundance: few; len: 13; CDR3nt: TGTGCCAGCAGCTTGGCTCAGCAAGAGACCCAGTACTTC; CDR3aa: CASSLAQQETQYF
v_gene: TRBV5-1; j_gene: TRBJ1-1; d_gene: .; abundance: many; len: 15; CDR3nt: TGCGCCAGCAGCTTGTCAGTGGGGCTAAACACTGAAGCTTTCTTT; CDR3aa: CASSLSVGLNTEAFF
v_gene: TRBV20-1; j_gene: TRBJ2-1; d_gene: TRBD2; abundance: few; len: 16; CDR3nt: TGCAGTGCTAGCCTCTATAGCGGGAGAGGTGGAAATGAGCAGTTCTTC; CDR3aa: CSASLYSGRGGNEQFF
v_gene: TRBV3-1; j_gene: TRBJ1-6; d_gene: .; abundance: few; len: 15; CDR3nt: TGTGCCAGCAGCCACCAGGTATTCTATAATTCACCCCTCCACTTT; CDR3aa: CASSHQVFYNSPLHF
v_gene: TRBV7-8; j_gene: TRBJ1-2; d_gene: .; abundance: .; len: 14; CDR3nt: TGTGCCAGCAGCGCCACGGAAAGCGACTATGGCTACACCTTC; CDR3aa: CASSATESDYGYTF
v_gene: TRBV20-1; j_gene: TRBJ2-5; d_gene: .; abundance: many; len: 11; CDR3nt: TGCAGTGCGCTGGCCTGGGGGACCCAGTACTTC; CDR3aa: CSALAWGTQYF
v_gene: TRBV20-1; j_gene: TRBJ1-5; d_gene: .; abundance: many; len: 15; CDR3nt: TGCAGTGCCCCCGAGTCTCTCTATAGCAATCAGCCCCAGCATTTT; CDR3aa: CSAPESLYSNQPQHF
v_gene: TRBV5-1; j_gene: TRBJ2-7; d_gene: .; abundance: many; len: 17; CDR3nt: TGCGCCAGCAGCTTGATGACAGGCCACCGTAACTCCTACGAGCAGTACTTC; CDR3aa: CASSLMTGHRNSYEQYF
v_gene: TRBV7-2; j_gene: TRBJ2-1; d_gene: TRBD2; abundance: many; len: 15; CDR3nt: TGTGCCAGCAGACTGACTAGCACGTCCTACAATGAGCAGTTCTTC; CDR3aa: CASRLTSTSYNEQFF
v_gene: TRBV2; j_gene: TRBJ2-5; d_gene: .; abundance: .; len: 14; CDR3nt: TGTGCCACCTCATGGTATGGCACGGAGGAGACCCAGTACTTC; CDR3aa: CATSWYGTEETQYF
v_gene: TRBV6-1; j_gene: TRBJ1-4; d_gene: TRBD1; abundance: many; len: 17; CDR3nt: TGTGCCAGCACAAAAATGACAGGGGGCGTAATTAGTGAAAAACTGTTTTTT; CDR3aa: CASTKMTGGVISEKLFF
v_gene: TRBV7-2; j_gene: TRBJ2-5; d_gene: .; abundance: .; len: 15; CDR3nt: TGTGCCAGCAGCTTAGTGGCGGACCTTGAAGAGACCCAGTACTTC; CDR3aa: CASSLVADLEETQYF
v_gene: TRBV6-2/TRBV6-3; j_gene: TRBJ2-6; d_gene: .; abundance: few; len: 16; CDR3nt: TGTGCCAGCGGGGGCAGTCTGAGAGCTGGGGCCAACGTCCTGACTTTC; CDR3aa: CASGGSLRAGANVLTF
v_gene: TRBV9; j_gene: TRBJ2-7; d_gene: .; abundance: .; len: 14; CDR3nt: TGTGCCAGCAGCGTAGGTCTGGGATCCTACGAGCAGTACTTC; CDR3aa: CASSVGLGSYEQYF
v_gene: TRBV5-6; j_gene: TRBJ1-6; d_gene: TRBD1; abundance: .; len: 18; CDR3nt: TGTGCCAGCAGCCAGGGACAGGGGGTTCGGGACTATAATTCACCCCTCCACTTT; CDR3aa: CASSQGQGVRDYNSPLHF
v_gene: TRBV6-5; j_gene: TRBJ2-7; d_gene: .; abundance: once; len: 15; CDR3nt: TGTGCCAGCTGCAAAGTCCCGGGGGAGACCTACGAGCAGTACTTC; CDR3aa: CASCKVPGETYEQYF
v_gene: TRBV20-1; j_gene: TRBJ1-5; d_gene: .; abundance: many; len: 14; CDR3nt: TGCAGTGCTCGCCAGGGATTCTGGGATCAGCCCCAGCATTTT; CDR3aa: CSARQGFWDQPQHF
v_gene: TRBV7-2; j_gene: TRBJ2-7; d_gene: TRBD1; abundance: .; len: 14; CDR3nt: TGTGCCAGCAGCATCACAGGGGCCCCCTACGAGCAGTACTTC; CDR3aa: CASSITGAPYEQYF
v_gene: TRBV29-1; j_gene: TRBJ1-1; d_gene: .; abundance: .; len: 10; CDR3nt: TGCAGCGTTCAGAACACTGAAGCTTTCTTT; CDR3aa: CSVQNTEAFF
v_gene: TRBV4-3; j_gene: TRBJ2-7; d_gene: .; abundance: .; len: 15; CDR3nt: TGCGCCAGCAGCCAAGCCCGGGACCCTAGGGGGGAGCAGTACTTC; CDR3aa: CASSQARDPRGEQYF
v_gene: TRBV5-1; j_gene: TRBJ2-2; d_gene: TRBD1; abundance: many; len: 16; CDR3nt: TGCGCCAGCAGCTTGGGACAGGGGGCCGCCACCGGGGAGCTGTTTTTT; CDR3aa: CASSLGQGAATGELFF
v_gene: TRBV7-7; j_gene: TRBJ2-5; d_gene: TRBD1; abundance: .; len: 16; CDR3nt: TGTGCTAGCAGCCTTACCCAGGGGGCCTTCTCGGAGACCCAGTACTTC; CDR3aa: CASSLTQGAFSETQYF
v_gene: TRBV5-1; j_gene: TRBJ2-3; d_gene: .; abundance: many; len: 15; CDR3nt: TGCGCCAGCAGCTTGAATCTAGCGAGCACAGATACGCAGTATTTT; CDR3aa: CASSLNLASTDTQYF
v_gene: TRBV15; j_gene: TRBJ2-7; d_gene: .; abundance: many; len: 15; CDR3nt: TGTGCCACCAGCAGAGATAAATCAGGCCTCTACGAGCAGTACTTC; CDR3aa: CATSRDKSGLYEQYF
v_gene: TRBV7-2; j_gene: TRBJ2-7; d_gene: .; abundance: .; len: 12; CDR3nt: TGTGCCAGCAGCTCGATGTCCTACGAGCAGTACTTC; CDR3aa: CASSSMSYEQYF
v_gene: TRBV6-1; j_gene: TRBJ2-7; d_gene: .; abundance: many; len: 14; CDR3nt: TGTGCCACCACTGCGGCAGGGAGTGGCAACGAGCAGTACTTC; CDR3aa: CATTAAGSGNEQYF
v_gene: TRBV25-1; j_gene: TRBJ2-3; d_gene: TRBD1; abundance: many; len: 16; CDR3nt: TGTGCCAGCAGTGCCCTAGGACAGGGAAGCACAGATACGCAGTATTTT; CDR3aa: CASSALGQGSTDTQYF
v_gene: TRBV4-2; j_gene: TRBJ2-7; d_gene: .; abundance: few; len: 14; CDR3nt: TGTGCCAGCAGCCCCGGTCCCCTTGCCTACGAGCAGTACTTC; CDR3aa: CASSPGPLAYEQYF
v_gene: TRBV12-3/TRBV12-4; j_gene: TRBJ1-1; d_gene: .; abundance: many; len: 13; CDR3nt: TGTGCCAGCAGTCTGCAACCGAACACTGAAGCTTTCTTT; CDR3aa: CASSLQPNTEAFF